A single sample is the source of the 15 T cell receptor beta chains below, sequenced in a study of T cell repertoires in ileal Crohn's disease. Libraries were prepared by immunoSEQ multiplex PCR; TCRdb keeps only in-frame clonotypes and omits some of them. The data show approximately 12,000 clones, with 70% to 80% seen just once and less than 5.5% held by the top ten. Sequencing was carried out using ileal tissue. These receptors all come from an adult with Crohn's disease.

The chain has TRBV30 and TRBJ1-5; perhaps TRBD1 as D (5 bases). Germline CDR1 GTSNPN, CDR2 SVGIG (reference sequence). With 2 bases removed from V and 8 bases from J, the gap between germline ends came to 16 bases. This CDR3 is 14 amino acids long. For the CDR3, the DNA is TGTGCCTGGAGTCGGGGGTATACCGACGAGCCCCAGCATTTT. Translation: CAWSRGYTDEPQHF. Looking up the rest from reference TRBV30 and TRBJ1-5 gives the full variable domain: SQTIHQWPATLVQPVGSPLSLECTVEGTSNPNLYWYRQAAGRGLQLLFYSVGIGQISSEVPQNLSASRPQDRQFILSSKKLLLSDSGFYLCAWSRGYTDEPQHFGDGTRLSIL.

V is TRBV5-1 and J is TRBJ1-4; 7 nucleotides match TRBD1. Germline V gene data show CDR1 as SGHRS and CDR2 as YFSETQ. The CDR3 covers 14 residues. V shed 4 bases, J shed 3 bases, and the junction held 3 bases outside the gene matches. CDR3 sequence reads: CASSLTGSNEKLFF. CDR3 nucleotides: TGCGCCAGCAGCCTGACAGGGTCTAATGAAAAACTGTTTTTT.

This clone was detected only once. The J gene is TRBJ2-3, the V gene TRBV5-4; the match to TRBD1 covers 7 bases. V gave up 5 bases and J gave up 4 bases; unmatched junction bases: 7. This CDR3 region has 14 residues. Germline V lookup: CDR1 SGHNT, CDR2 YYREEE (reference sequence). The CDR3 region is CASRHRGEADTQYF. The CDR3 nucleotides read TGTGCCAGCAGGCACAGGGGTGAAGCAGATACGCAGTATTTT.

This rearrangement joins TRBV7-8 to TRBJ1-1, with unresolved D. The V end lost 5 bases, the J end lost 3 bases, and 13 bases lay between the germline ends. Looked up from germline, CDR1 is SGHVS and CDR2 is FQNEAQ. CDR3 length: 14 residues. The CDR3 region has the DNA TGTGCCAGCAGCCCCGTTGATTCGGACACTGAAGCTTTCTTT. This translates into CASSPVDSDTEAFF.

The CDR3 DNA reads TGTGCCAGCAGTTCTACCCGATTGGGCCCCATATATTTT. This translates into CASSSTRLGPIYF. The genes are TRBV28 and TRBJ1-3, with D unresolved. The germline gives CDR1 MDHEN, CDR2 SYDVKM. Between the trimmed V and J ends, which lost 4 bases and 11 bases, there was a span of 15 bases. This CDR3 comprises 13 residues.

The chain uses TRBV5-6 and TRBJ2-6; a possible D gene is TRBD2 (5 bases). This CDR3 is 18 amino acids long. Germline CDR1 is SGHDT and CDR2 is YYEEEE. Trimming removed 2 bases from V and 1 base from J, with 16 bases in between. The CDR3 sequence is CASSFNLEGRSGANVLTF. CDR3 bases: TGTGCCAGCAGCTTTAACCTAGAGGGCCGTTCTGGGGCCAACGTCCTGACTTTC.

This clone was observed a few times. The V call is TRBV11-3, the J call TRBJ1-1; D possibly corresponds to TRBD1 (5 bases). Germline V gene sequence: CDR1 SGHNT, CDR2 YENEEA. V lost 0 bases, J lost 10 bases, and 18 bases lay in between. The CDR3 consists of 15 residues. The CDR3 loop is CASSLEGPGGVGAFF. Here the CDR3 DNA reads TGTGCCAGCAGCTTAGAGGGTCCGGGAGGGGTCGGAGCTTTCTTT.

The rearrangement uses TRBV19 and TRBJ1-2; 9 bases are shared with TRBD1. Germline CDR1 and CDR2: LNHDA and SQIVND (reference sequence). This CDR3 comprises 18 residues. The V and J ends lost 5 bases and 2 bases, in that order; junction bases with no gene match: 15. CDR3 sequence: CASSLRPGQGLANYGYTF. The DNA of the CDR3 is TGTGCCAGTAGTCTAAGACCGGGACAGGGTTTAGCGAACTATGGCTACACCTTC.

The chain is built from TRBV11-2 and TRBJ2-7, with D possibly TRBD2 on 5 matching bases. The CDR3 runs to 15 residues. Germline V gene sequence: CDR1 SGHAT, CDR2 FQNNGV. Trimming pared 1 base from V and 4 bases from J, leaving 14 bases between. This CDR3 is CASSLGTRTVYEQYF. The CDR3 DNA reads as TGTGCCAGCAGCTTAGGCACTAGGACTGTATACGAGCAGTACTTC. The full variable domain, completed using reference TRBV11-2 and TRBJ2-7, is EAGVAQSPRYKIIEKRQSVAFWCNPISGHATLYWYQQILGQGPKLLIQFQNNGVVDDSQLPKDRFSAERLKGVDSTLKIQPAKLEDSAVYLCASSLGTRTVYEQYFGPGTRLTVT.

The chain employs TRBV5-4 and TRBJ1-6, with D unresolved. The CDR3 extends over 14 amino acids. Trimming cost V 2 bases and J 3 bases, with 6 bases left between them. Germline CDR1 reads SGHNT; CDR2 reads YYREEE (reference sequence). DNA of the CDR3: TGTGCCAGCAGCTTACAGCTCTATAATTCACCCCTCCACTTT. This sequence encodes CASSLQLYNSPLHF.

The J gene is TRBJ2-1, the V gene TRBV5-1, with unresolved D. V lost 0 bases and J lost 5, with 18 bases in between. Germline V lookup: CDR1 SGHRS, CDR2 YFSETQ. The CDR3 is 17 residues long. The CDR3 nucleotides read TGCGCCAGCAGCTTGGAGGCAGTATCCCACAGTAACAATGAGCAGTTCTTC. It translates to CASSLEAVSHSNNEQFF.

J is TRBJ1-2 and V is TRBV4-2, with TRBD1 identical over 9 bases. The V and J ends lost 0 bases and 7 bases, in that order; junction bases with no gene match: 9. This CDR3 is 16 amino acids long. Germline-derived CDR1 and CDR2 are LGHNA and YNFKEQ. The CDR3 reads CASSQDPGQGYGGYTF. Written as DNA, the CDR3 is TGTGCCAGCAGCCAAGACCCTGGACAGGGGTATGGTGGCTACACCTTC.

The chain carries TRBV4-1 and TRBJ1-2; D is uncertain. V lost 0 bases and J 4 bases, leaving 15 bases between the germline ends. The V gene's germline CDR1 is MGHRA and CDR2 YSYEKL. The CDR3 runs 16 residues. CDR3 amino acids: CASSQEFNSPSYGYTF. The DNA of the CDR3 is TGCGCCAGCAGCCAAGAGTTTAACAGCCCGAGCTATGGCTACACCTTC.

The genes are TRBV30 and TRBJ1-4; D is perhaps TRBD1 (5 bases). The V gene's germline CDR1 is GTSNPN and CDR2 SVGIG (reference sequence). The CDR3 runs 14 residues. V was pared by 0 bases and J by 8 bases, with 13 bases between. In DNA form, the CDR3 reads TGTGCCTGGAGTGTACCTGGGGCTGGAGAAAAACTGTTTTTT. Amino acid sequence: CAWSVPGAGEKLFF.

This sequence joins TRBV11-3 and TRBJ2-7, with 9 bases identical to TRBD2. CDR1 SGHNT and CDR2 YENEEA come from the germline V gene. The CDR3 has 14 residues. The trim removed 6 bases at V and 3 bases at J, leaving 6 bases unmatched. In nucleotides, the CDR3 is TGTGCCAGCAGTTTTTTAGCGGGAGTCTACGAGCAGTACTTC. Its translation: CASSFLAGVYEQYF.